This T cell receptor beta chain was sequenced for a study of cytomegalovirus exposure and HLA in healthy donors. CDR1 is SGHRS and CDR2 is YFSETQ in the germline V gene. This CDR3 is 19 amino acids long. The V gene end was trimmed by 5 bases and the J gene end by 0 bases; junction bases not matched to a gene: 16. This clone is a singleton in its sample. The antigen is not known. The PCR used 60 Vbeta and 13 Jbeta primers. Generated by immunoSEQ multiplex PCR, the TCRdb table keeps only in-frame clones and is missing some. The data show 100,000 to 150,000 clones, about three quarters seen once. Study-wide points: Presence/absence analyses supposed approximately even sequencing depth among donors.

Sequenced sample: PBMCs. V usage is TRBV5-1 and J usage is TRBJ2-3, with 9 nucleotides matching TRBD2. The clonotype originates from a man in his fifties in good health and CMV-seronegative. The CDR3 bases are TGCGCCAGCAGTTCGGCAGGCACTAGCGGGCCCACTAGCACAGATACGCAGTATTTT. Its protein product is CASSSAGTSGPTSTDTQYF.